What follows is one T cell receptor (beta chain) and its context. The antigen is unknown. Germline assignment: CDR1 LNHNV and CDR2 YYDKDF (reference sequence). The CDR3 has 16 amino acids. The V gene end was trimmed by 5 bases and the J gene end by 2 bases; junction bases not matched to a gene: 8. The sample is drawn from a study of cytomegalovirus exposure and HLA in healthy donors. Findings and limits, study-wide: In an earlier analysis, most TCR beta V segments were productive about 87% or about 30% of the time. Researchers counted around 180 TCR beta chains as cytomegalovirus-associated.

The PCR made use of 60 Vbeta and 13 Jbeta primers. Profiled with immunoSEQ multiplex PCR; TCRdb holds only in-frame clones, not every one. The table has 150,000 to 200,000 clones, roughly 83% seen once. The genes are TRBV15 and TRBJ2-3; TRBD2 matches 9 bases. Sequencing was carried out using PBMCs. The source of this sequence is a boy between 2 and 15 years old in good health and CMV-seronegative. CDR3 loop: CATSRRLAVNTDTQYF. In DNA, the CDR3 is TGTGCCACCAGCCGAAGACTAGCGGTTAACACAGATACGCAGTATTTT.